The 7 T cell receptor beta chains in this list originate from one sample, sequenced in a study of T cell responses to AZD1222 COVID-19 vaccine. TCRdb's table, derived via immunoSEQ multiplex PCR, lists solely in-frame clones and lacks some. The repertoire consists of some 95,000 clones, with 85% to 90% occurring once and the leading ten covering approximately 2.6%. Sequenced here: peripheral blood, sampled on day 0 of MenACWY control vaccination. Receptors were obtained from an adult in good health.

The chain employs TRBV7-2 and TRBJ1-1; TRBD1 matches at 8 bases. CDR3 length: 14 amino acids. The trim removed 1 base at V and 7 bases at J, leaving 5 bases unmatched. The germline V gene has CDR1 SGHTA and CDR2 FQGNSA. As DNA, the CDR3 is TGTGCCAGCAGCTTAGGACAGGGGTGGGGTGAAGCTTTCTTT. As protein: CASSLGQGWGEAFF.

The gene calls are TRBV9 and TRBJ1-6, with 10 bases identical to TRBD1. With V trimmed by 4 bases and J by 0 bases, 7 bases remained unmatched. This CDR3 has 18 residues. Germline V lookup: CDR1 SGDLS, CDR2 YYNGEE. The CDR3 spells CASSPFGQGGSYNSPLHF. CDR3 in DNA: TGTGCCAGCAGCCCCTTCGGACAGGGGGGCTCCTATAATTCACCCCTCCACTTT. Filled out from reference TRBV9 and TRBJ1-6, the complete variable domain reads DSGVTQTPKHLITATGQRVTLRCSPRSGDLSVYWYQQSLDQGLQFLIQYYNGEERAKGNILERFSAQQFPDLHSELNLSSLELGDSALYFCASSPFGQGGSYNSPLHFGNGTRLTVT.

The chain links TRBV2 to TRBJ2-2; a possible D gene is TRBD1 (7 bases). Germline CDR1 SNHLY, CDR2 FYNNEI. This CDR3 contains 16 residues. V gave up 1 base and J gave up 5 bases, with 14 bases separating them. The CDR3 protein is CASSEVGGGITGELFF. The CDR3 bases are TGTGCCAGCAGTGAAGTCGGAGGGGGCATTACCGGGGAGCTGTTTTTT.

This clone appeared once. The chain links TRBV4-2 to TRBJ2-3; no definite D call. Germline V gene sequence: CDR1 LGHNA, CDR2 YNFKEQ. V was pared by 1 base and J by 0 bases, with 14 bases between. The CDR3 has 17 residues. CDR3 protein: CASSQGNAIPSTDTQYF. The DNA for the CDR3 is TGTGCCAGCAGCCAAGGGAATGCTATCCCTAGCACAGATACGCAGTATTTT.

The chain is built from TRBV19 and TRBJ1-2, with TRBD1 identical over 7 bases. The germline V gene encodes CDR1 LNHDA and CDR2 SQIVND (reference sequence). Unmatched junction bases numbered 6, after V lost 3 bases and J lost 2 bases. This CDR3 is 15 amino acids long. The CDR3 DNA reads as TGTGCCAGTAGTATCGCCAGGGGGGGGAACTATGGCTACACCTTC. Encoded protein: CASSIARGGNYGYTF.

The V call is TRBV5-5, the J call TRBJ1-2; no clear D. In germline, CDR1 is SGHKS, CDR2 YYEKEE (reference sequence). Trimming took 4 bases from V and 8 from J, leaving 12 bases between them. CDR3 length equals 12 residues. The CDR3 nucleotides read TGTGCCAGCAGCCCGCCTTTGAGGGGCTACACCTTC. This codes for CASSPPLRGYTF.

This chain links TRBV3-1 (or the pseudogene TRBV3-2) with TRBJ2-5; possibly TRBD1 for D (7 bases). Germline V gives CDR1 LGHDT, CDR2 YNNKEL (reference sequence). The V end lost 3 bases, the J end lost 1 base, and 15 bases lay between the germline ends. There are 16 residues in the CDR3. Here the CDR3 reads CASSQIGGGPQETQYF. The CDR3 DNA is TGTGCCAGCAGCCAGATTGGAGGGGGCCCCCAAGAGACCCAGTACTTC.